Each of the 12 T cell receptor beta chains below was sequenced from the same sample in a study of blood T cell repertoires in COVID-19. TCRdb keeps only in-frame clones here, not all; method: immunoSEQ multiplex PCR. The sample shows approximately 250,000 clones, 84% of them seen only once. Sequencing was done on a sample of peripheral blood. The receptors were gathered from a man aged 40-49 years who had recovered from COVID-19.

This clone occurred once. The J gene is TRBJ2-2, the V gene TRBV2, with D tentatively TRBD1 (6 bases). This CDR3 region has 15 residues. Germline CDR1 SNHLY, CDR2 FYNNEI. Trimming left V 7 bases short and J 4 bases short, with 16 bases between. This CDR3 reads CASTEQGQSTGELFF. Here the CDR3 DNA reads TGTGCCAGCACCGAACAAGGACAGAGCACCGGGGAGCTGTTTTTT. Filled out from reference TRBV2 and TRBJ2-2, the complete variable domain reads EPEVTQTPSHQVTQMGQEVILRCVPISNHLYFYWYRQILGQKVEFLVSFYNNEISEKSEIFDDQFSVERPDGSNFTLKIRSTKLEDSAMYFCASTEQGQSTGELFFGEGSRLTVL.

The J gene is TRBJ1-5, the V gene TRBV10-3, with TRBD1 matching 11 bases. J was trimmed by 6 bases and V by 0 bases; bases with no gene match: 1. Germline V gives CDR1 ENHRY, CDR2 SYGVKD. There are 15 residues in the CDR3. The CDR3 sequence is CAISESGQGAQPQHF. In DNA form, the CDR3 reads TGTGCCATCAGTGAGTCAGGACAGGGGGCTCAGCCCCAGCATTTT.

V and J are TRBV4-2 and TRBJ2-1; 10 bases map to TRBD2. The CDR3 is 15 amino acids. Germline values: CDR1 LGHNA, CDR2 YNFKEQ. Trimming at V came to 3 bases and at J to 8 bases, leaving 7 bases not matched to a gene. The CDR3 region has the DNA TGTGCCAGCAGCCAGTCTAGCGGGAGTAGCTATGAGCAGTTCTTC. Translated: CASSQSSGSSYEQFF.

This clone was detected once. DNA of the CDR3: TGTGCCAGCAGCTTACTAGTGGACAGGTCGGTCAACTATGGCTACACCTTC. It is translated as CASSLLVDRSVNYGYTF. The chain combines TRBV7-9 with TRBJ1-2, with 7 bases lining up with TRBD1. Per germline, CDR1 SEHNR and CDR2 FQNEAQ (reference sequence). The CDR3 totals 17 residues. With 2 bases clipped from V and 2 bases from J, the junction kept 11 bases outside the gene matches.

V gene TRBV14 combines with J gene TRBJ1-6; no definite D call. This CDR3 region has 15 residues. The germline gives CDR1 SGHDN, CDR2 FVKESK. V lost 2 bases, J lost 6 bases, and 11 bases lay in between. CDR3 coding DNA: TGTGCCAGCAGCCAATTAAGAGGAGGTAATTCACCCCTCCACTTT. Translation gives CASSQLRGGNSPLHF.

The chain has TRBV29-1 and TRBJ2-5; the match to TRBD2 covers 7 bases. The CDR3 has 14 residues. With V trimmed by 4 bases and J by 1 base, 6 bases remained unmatched. Per the germline V gene, CDR1 is SQVTM and CDR2 is ANQGSEA. The CDR3, as DNA: TGCAGCGTTGCTGGGGGGGAGCTCCAAGAGACCCAGTACTTC. Residues: CSVAGGELQETQYF. The full variable domain, its missing parts supplied by reference TRBV29-1 and TRBJ2-5, is SAVISQKPSRDICQRGTSLTIQCQVDSQVTMMFWYRQQPGQSLTLIATANQGSEATYESGFVIDKFPISRPNLTFSTLTVSNMSPEDSSIYLCSVAGGELQETQYFGPGTRLLVL.

The V call is TRBV7-2, the J call TRBJ1-4; the match to TRBD1 covers 9 bases. Per germline, CDR1 SGHTA and CDR2 FQGNSA. CDR3 length: 16 amino acids. J was trimmed by 5 bases and V by 5 bases; bases with no gene match: 9. The CDR3 DNA is TGTGCCAGCAGCCCGTTTCCGGACAGGGGCAATGAAAAACTGTTTTTT. Protein sequence: CASSPFPDRGNEKLFF.

To note about this clone: In the same sample, other DNA sequences code for this CDR3. V gene TRBV30 combines with J gene TRBJ1-5; a weak D match, TRBD1 (6 bases). Germline CDR1 GTSNPN, CDR2 SVGIG (reference sequence). The CDR3 length is 16 residues. Between the trimmed V and J ends, which lost 0 bases and 0 bases, there was a span of 12 bases. As DNA, the CDR3 is TGTGCCTGGAGTGTACAGGGTCGGGATAGCAATCAGCCCCAGCATTTT. It yields the protein CAWSVQGRDSNQPQHF.

The J gene is TRBJ1-2, the V gene TRBV5-5; 9 bases align to TRBD1. The CDR3 is 15 residues long. Looked up from germline, CDR1 is SGHKS and CDR2 is YYEKEE (reference sequence). Trimming cost V 4 bases and J 3 bases; bases outside gene matches: 7. The DNA for the CDR3 is TGTGCCAGCAGCGGTACAGGGGGCATCGACTATGGCTACACCTTC. Its protein is CASSGTGGIDYGYTF.

V gene TRBV11-2 combines with J gene TRBJ2-5; the D is unclear. CDR3 length equals 14 residues. V shed 5 bases and J shed 0 bases, with 10 bases lying between them. Germline lookup yields CDR1 SGHAT and CDR2 FQNNGV. CDR3 loop: CASSLGWHQETQYF. For the CDR3, the DNA is TGTGCCAGCAGCCTCGGGTGGCACCAAGAGACCCAGTACTTC. The variable domain in full, with the rest retrieved from reference TRBV11-2 and TRBJ2-5, is EAGVAQSPRYKIIEKRQSVAFWCNPISGHATLYWYQQILGQGPKLLIQFQNNGVVDDSQLPKDRFSAERLKGVDSTLKIQPAKLEDSAVYLCASSLGWHQETQYFGPGTRLLVL.

The chain joins TRBV2 to TRBJ2-1; 10 positions match TRBD2. J gave up 7 bases and V 4 bases, and 1 base lay outside the gene matches. Germline V gene data show CDR1 as SNHLY and CDR2 as FYNNEI. The CDR3 has 13 residues. The CDR3: CASSGTSGNEQFF. For the CDR3, the DNA is TGTGCCAGCAGTGGGACTAGCGGAAATGAGCAGTTCTTC.

This clone was observed a handful of times. The chain is built from TRBV2 and TRBJ2-3, with 11 positions matching TRBD2. V lost 3 bases and J lost 6; bases outside the gene matches: 8. The CDR3 consists of 16 residues. CDR1 and CDR2 from the germline V gene are SNHLY and FYNNEI. The chain's CDR3 is CASSDWLAGGKDTQYF. CDR3 bases: TGTGCCAGCAGTGACTGGCTAGCGGGGGGTAAGGATACGCAGTATTTT.